The entry below describes one TCR beta chain. Its specificity is not known. Each diagnosis drew on symptoms, thyroxine, TRAb, thyroid ultrasound and orbital computed tomography findings. Cells are PBMCs isolated from 10 ml of fresh blood. This sample is part of a study of T cells in Graves' hyperthyroidism and ophthalmopathy. The study, taken as a whole, reports: The model forecast ophthalmopathy, anticipating it by a median about six months before onset. In blood, most of the thyroid clonotypes expanded above 0.001 were also present.

There were TCR beta CDR3 regions amplified from RNA transcripts. An initial round of RT-PCR targeting the TCR CDR3 relied on the HTBI primer set. TCRdb reprocessed the multiplex PCR reads via MiXCR and lists one record per CDR3 protein. The data hold around 350,000 distinct CDR3 sequences, with roughly 14% observed a single time. The sequencing sample was made of blood. This TCR derives from a woman younger than 35 with Graves' hyperthyroidism that later progressed to Graves' ophthalmopathy.

The CDR3 loop is CASSNSGRAVEQFF. For the CDR3, the DNA is TGCGCCAGCAGCAATAGCGGGAGGGCCGTTGAGCAGTTCTTC. The V and J genes are TRBV5-1 and TRBJ2-1; 11 nucleotides line up with TRBD2. CDR3 length: 14 residues. J lost 9 bases, V lost 4 bases, and 6 bases had no gene match. The V gene's germline CDR1 is SGHRS and CDR2 YFSETQ.